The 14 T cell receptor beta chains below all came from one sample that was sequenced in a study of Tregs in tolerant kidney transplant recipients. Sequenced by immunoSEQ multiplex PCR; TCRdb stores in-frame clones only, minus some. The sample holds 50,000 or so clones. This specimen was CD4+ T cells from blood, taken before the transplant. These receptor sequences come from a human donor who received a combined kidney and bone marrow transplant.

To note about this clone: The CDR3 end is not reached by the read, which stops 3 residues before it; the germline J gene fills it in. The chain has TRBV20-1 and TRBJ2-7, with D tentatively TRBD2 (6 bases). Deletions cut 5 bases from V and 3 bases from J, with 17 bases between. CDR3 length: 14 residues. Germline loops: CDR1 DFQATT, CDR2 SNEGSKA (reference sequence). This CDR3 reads CSAVRGKRNYEQYF. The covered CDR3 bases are TGCAGTGCTGTCCGGGGGAAGCGAAACTACGAG.

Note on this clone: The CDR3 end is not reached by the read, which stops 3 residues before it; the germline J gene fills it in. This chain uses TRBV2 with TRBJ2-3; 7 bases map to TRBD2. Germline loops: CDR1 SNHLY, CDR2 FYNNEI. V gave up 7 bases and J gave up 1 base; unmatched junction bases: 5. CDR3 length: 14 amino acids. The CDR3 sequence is CASNPSGGTDTQYF. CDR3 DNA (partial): TGTGCCAGCAACCCAAGCGGGGGCACAGATACG.

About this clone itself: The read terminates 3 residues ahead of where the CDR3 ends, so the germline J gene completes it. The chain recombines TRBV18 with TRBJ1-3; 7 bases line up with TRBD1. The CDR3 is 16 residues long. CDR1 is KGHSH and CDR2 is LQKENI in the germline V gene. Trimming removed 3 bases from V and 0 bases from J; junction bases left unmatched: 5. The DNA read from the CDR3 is TGTGCCAGCTCACCCGAACAGGGGAACTCTGGAAACACC. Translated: CASSPEQGNSGNT. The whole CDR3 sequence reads CASSPEQGNSGNTIYF.

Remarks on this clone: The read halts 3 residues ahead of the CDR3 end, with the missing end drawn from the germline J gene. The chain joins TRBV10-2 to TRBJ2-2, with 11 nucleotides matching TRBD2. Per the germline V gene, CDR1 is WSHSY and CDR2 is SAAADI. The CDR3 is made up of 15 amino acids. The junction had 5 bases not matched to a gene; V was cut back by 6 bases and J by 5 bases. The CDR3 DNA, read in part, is TGCGCCAGCAGGGTAGCGGGGGGGCGAACCGGGGAG. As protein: CASRVAGGRTGE. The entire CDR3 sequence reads CASRVAGGRTGELFF.

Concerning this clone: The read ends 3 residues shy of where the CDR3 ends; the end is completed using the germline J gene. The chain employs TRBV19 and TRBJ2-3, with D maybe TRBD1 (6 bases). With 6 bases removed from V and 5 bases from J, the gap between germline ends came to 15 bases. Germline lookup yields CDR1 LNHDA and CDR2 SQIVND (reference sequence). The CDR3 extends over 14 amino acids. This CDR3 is CASSEVDSRDTQYF. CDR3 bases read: TGTGCCAGTAGCGAAGTGGACAGCCGAGATACG. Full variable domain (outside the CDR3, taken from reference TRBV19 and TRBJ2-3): DGGITQSPKYLFRKEGQNVTLSCEQNLNHDAMYWYRQDPGQGLRLIYYSQIVNDFQKGDIAEGYSVSREKKESFPLTVTSAQKNPTAFYLCASSEVDSRDTQYFGPGTRLTVL.

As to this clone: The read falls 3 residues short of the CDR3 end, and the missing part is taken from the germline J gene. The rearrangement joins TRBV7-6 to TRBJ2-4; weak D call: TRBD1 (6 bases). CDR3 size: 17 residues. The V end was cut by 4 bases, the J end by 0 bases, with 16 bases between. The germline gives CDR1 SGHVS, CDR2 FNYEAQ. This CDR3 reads CASSSPGQKLAKNIQYF. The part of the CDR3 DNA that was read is TGTGCCAGCAGCTCCCCAGGACAGAAATTAGCCAAAAACATT.

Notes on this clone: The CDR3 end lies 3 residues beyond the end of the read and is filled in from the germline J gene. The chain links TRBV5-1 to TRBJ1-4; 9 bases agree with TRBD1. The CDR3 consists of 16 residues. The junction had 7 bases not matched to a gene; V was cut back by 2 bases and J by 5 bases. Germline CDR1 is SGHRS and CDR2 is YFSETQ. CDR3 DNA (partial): TGCGCCAGCAGCTTATACACCGGGACAGGGAATGAAAAA. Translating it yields CASSLYTGTGNEK. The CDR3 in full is CASSLYTGTGNEKLFF.

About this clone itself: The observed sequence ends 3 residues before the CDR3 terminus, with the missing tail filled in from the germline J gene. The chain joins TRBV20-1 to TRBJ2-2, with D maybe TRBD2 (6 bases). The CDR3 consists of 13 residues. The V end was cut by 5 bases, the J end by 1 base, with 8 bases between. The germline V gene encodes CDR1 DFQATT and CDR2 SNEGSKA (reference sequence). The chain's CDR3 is CSAPRGNTGELFF. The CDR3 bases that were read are TGCAGTGCTCCGCGGGGGAACACCGGGGAG.

CDR3 DNA, as far as it was read: TGTGCCAGTCTGGACAGATTGGCCACTGAA. It codes for CASLDRLATE. The CDR3, in full, reads CASLDRLATEAFF. The chain joins TRBV19 to TRBJ1-1; D is possibly TRBD1 (6 bases). The read terminates 3 residues ahead of where the CDR3 ends, so the germline J gene completes it. CDR1 is LNHDA and CDR2 is SQIVND in the germline V gene (reference sequence). The V end lost 8 bases, the J end lost 4 bases, and 14 bases lay between the germline ends. This CDR3 region has 13 residues.

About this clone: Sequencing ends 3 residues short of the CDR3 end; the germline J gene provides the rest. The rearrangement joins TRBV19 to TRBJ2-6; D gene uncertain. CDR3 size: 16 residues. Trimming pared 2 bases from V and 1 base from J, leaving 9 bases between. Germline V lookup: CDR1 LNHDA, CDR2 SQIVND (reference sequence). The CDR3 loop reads CASSISAGSGANVLTF. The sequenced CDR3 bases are TGTGCCAGTAGTATATCGGCCGGGTCTGGGGCCAACGTC.

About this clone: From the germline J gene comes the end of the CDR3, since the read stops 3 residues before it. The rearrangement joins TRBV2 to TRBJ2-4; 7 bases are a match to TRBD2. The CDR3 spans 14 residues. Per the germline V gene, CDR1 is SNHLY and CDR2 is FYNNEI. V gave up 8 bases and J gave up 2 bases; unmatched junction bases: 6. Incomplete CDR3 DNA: TGTGCCAGCCTCTTGAGCGGGACCAAAAACATT. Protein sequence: CASLLSGTKNI. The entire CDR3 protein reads CASLLSGTKNIQYF.

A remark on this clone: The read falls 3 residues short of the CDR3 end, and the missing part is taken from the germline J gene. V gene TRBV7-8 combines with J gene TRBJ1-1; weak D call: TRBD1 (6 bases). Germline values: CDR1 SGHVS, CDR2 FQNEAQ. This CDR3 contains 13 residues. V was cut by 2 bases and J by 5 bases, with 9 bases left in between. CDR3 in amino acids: CASSLTDRTEAFF. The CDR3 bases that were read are TGTGCCAGCAGCTTAACTGACAGGACTGAA.

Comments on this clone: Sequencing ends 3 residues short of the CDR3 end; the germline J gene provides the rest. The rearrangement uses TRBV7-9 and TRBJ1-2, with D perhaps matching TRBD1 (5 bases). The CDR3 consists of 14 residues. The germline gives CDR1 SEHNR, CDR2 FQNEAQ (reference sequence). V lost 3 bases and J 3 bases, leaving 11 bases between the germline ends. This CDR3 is CASSFPGRDYGYTF. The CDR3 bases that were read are TGTGCCAGCAGCTTTCCAGGGAGGGACTATGGC.

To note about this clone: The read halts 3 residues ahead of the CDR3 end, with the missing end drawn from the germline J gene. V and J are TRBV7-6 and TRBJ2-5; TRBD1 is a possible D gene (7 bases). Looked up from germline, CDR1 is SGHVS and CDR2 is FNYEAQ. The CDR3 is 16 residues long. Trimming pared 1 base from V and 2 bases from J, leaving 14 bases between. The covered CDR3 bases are TGTGCCAGCAGCTTAGGGCCGGGGGACAGACAAGAGACC. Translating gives CASSLGPGDRQET. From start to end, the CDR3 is CASSLGPGDRQETQYF.